Given below is one T cell receptor (beta chain) in context. This same CDR3 is encoded by further DNA sequences in the sample. Generated by immunoSEQ multiplex PCR, the TCRdb table keeps only in-frame clones and is missing some. The repertoire includes approximately 500,000 clones, less than 90% of them detected once, and 7.8% sits in the top ten. Seattle-derived patients entered the study during active infection and were followed longitudinally. This sample is part of a study of blood T cell repertoires in COVID-19. Background on the study: The United States, Italy and Spain supplied acute and convalescent COVID-19 samples. Nucleic acid was either cDNA or gDNA, and it came from T cells, B-cell-depleted T cells, or PBMCs.

Germline V lookup: CDR1 MNHNS, CDR2 SASEGT. Deletions cut 1 base from V and 5 bases from J, with 8 bases between. This CDR3 contains 13 residues. The material sequenced was peripheral blood. The chain has TRBV6-1 and TRBJ1-1; D ambiguous. The TCR comes from a woman between 50 and 59 years old with COVID-19, enrolled during active disease. The CDR3 sequence is CASSEVPGTEAFF. CDR3 bases: TGTGCCAGCAGTGAAGTCCCGGGAACTGAAGCTTTCTTT.